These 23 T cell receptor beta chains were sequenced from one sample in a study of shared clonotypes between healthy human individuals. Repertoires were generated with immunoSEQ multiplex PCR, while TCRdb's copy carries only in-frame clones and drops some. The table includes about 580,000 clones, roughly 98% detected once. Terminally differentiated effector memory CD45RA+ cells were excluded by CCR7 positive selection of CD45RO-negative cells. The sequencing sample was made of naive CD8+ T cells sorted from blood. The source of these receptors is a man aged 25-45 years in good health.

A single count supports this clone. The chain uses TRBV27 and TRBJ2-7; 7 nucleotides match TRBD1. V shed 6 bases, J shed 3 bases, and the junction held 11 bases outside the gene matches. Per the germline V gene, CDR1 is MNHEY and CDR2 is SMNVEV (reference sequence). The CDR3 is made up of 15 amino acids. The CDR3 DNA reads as TGTGCCAGCAGAGAACAGGGGACCTTAAACTACGAGCAGTACTTC. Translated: CASREQGTLNYEQYF.

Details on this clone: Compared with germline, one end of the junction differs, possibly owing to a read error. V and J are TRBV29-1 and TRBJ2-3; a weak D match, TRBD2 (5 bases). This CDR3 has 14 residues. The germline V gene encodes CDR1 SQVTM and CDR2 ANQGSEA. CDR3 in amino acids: CSVEAEPSTDTQYF. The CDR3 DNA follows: TGCAGCGTCGAAGCGGAACCTAGCACAGATACGCAGTATTTT.

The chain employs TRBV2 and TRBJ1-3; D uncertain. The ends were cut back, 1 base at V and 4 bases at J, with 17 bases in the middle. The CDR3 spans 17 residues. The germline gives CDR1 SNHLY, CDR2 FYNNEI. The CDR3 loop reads CASSEGVGGKGGNTIYF. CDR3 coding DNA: TGTGCCAGCAGTGAAGGGGTAGGTGGCAAAGGAGGAAACACCATATATTTT.

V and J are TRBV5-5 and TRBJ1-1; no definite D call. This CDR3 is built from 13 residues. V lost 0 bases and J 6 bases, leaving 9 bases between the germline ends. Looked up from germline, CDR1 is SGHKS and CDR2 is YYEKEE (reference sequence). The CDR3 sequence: CASSLVGEAEAFF. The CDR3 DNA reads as TGTGCCAGCAGCTTGGTTGGGGAGGCTGAAGCTTTCTTT.

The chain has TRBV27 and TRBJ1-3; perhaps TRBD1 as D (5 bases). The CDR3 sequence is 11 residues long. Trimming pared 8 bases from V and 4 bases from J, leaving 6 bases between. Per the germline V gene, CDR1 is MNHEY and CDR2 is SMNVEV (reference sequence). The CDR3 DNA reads TGTGCCAGCCGACAGGGAAACACCATATATTTT. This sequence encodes CASRQGNTIYF.

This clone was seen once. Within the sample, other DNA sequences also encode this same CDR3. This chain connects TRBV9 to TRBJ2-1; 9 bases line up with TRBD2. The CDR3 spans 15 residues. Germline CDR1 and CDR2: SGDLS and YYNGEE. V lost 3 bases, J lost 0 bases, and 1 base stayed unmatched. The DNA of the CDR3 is TGTGCCAGCAGCGCTAGCGGGAACTCCTACAATGAGCAGTTCTTC. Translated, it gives CASSASGNSYNEQFF.

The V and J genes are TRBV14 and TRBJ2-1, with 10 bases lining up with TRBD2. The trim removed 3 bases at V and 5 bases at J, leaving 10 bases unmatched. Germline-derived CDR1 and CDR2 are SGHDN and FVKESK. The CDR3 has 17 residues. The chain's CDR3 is CASSHLAGTSANNEQFF. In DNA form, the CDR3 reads TGTGCCAGCAGCCACCTCGCCGGGACTAGCGCCAACAATGAGCAGTTCTTC. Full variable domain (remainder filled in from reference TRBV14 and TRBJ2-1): EAGVTQFPSHSVIEKGQTVTLRCDPISGHDNLYWYRRVMGKEIKFLLHFVKESKQDESGMPNNRFLAERTGGTYSTLKVQPAELEDSGVYFCASSHLAGTSANNEQFFGPGTRLTVL.

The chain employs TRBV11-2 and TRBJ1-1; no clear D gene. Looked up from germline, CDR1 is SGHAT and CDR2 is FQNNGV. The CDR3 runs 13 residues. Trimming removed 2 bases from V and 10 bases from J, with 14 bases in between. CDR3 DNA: TGTGCCAGCAGCTTACGGCAGCCAGAAGGAGCTTTCTTT. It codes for CASSLRQPEGAFF.

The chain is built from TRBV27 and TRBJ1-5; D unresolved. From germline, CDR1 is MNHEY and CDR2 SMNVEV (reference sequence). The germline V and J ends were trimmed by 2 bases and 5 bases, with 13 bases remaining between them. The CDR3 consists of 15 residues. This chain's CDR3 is CASSLTSGKDQPQHF. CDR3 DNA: TGTGCCAGCAGTTTAACTTCAGGAAAGGATCAGCCCCAGCATTTT.

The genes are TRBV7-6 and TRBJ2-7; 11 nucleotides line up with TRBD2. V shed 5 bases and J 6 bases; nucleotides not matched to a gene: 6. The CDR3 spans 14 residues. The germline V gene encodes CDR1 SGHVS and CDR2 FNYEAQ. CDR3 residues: CASSRSGRASEQYF. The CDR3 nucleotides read TGTGCCAGCAGCCGTAGCGGGAGGGCCTCCGAGCAGTACTTC.

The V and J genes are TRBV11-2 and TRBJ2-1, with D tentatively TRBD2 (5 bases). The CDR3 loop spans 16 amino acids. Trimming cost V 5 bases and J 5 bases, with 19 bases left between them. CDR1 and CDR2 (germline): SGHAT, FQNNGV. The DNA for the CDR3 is TGTGCCAGCAGCCGATTAGGACTGGCGACGAACAATGAGCAGTTCTTC. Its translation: CASSRLGLATNNEQFF.

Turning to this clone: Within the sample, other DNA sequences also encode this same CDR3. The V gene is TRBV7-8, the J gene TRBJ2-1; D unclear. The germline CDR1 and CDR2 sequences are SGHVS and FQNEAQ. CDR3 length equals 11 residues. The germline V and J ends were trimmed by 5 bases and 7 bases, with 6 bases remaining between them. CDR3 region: CASSLGNEQFF. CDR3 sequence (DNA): TGTGCCAGCAGCCTGGGAAATGAGCAGTTCTTC.

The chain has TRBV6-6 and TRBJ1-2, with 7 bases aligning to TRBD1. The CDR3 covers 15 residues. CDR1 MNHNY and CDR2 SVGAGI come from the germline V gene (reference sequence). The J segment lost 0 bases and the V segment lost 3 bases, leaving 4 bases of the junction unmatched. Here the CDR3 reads CASSYNRGPNYGYTF. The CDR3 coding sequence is TGTGCCAGCAGTTATAACAGGGGTCCTAACTATGGCTACACCTTC.

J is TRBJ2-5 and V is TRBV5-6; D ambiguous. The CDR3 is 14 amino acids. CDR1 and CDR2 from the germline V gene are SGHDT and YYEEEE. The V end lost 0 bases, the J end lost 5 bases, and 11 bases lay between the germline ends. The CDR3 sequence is CASSLALWFETQYF. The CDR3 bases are TGTGCCAGCAGCTTGGCCTTGTGGTTCGAGACCCAGTACTTC.

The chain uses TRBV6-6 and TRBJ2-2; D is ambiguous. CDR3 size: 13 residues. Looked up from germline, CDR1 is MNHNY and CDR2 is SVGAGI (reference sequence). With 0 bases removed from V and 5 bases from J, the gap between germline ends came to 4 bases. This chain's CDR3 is CASSYSGTGELFF. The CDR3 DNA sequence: TGTGCCAGCAGTTACTCTGGAACCGGGGAGCTGTTTTTT.

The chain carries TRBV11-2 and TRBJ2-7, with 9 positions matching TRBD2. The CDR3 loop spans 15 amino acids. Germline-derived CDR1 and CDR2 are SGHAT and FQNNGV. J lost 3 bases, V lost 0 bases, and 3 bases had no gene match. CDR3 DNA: TGTGCCAGCAGCTTAGACCTAGCGGGGAACTACGAGCAGTACTTC. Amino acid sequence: CASSLDLAGNYEQYF.

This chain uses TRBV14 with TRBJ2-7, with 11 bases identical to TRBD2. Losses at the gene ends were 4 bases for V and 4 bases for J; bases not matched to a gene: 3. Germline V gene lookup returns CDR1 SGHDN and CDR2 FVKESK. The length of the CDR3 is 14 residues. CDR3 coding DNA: TGTGCCAGCAGCCCGGGGACTAGCGGATACGAGCAGTACTTC. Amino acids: CASSPGTSGYEQYF.

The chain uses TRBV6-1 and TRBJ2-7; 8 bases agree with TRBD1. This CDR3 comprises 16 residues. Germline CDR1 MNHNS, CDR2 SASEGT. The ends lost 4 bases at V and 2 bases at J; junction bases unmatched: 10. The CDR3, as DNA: TGTGCCAGCAGTGGTTTGCAGGGGGCGTCCCCCTACGAGCAGTACTTC. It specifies CASSGLQGASPYEQYF.

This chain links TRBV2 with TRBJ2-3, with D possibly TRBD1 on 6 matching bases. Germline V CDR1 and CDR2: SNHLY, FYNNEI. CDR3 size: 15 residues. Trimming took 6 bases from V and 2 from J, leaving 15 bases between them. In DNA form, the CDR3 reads TGTGCCAGCAGGGACACAGGGACCCTCACAGATACGCAGTATTTT. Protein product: CASRDTGTLTDTQYF.

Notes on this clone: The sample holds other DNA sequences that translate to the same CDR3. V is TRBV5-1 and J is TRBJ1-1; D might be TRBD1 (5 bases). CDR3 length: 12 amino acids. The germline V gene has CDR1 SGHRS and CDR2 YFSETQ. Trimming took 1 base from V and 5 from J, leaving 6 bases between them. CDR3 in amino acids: CASSLSGTEAFF. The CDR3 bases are TGCGCCAGCAGCTTGTCAGGGACTGAAGCTTTCTTT. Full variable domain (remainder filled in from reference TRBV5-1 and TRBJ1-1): KAGVTQTPRYLIKTRGQQVTLSCSPISGHRSVSWYQQTPGQGLQFLFEYFSETQRNKGNFPGRFSGRQFSNSRSEMNVSTLELGDSALYLCASSLSGTEAFFGQGTRLTVV.

CDR3 residues: CSVEGRGQGAYEQYF. CDR3 coding DNA: TGCAGCGTTGAAGGGAGAGGGCAGGGGGCTTACGAGCAGTACTTC. The chain joins TRBV29-1 to TRBJ2-7; 8 bases agree with TRBD1. Germline CDR1 SQVTM, CDR2 ANQGSEA. The CDR3 sequence is 15 residues long. Trimming cost V 1 base and J 4 bases; bases outside gene matches: 9.

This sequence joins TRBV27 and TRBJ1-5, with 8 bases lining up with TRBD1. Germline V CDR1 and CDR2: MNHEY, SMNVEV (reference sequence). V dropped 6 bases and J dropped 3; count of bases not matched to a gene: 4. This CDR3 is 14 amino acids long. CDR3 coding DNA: TGTGCCAGCAGCAAGGGACAGGTCAATCAGCCCCAGCATTTT. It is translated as CASSKGQVNQPQHF.

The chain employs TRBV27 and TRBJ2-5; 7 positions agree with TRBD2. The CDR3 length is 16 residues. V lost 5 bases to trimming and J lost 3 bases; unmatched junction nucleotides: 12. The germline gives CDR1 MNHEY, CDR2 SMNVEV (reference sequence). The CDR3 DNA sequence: TGTGCCAGCAGTCCTCTCGGCCTAGCGGCGAAAGAGACCCAGTACTTC. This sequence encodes CASSPLGLAAKETQYF.